Included here is one T cell receptor beta chain sequence, with context. No antigen is known for it. No much larger clone is present one base from it, and per-base qualities are unavailable. There are 16 amino acids in the CDR3, from cysteine to phenylalanine inclusive. The retained sequence is limited to the CDR3, 48 bases, with the frame set at the first base. CDR1 and CDR2 were assigned from the germline V gene (reference sequence) as MNHNY and SVGAGI. The V end loses 0 bases and the J end loses 7 bases, and a stretch of 16 bases separates them. This entry comes from a study of T cell changes during pregnancy in multiple sclerosis (dated by TCRdb to the late 2010s). With respect to the entire study: In women with multiple sclerosis, the researchers looked at how the T cell repertoire shifted as pregnancy progressed.

Library method: the immunoSEQ multiplex PCR assay. TCRdb mirrors the immuneACCESS table, restricted to in-frame sequences. Some clones are absent from its copies; in checked studies, under half trace to an unresolved V gene, and the reason for the others is unknown. The sample profile shows 45,000 to 60,000 clones; approximately 91% of them were found once. The ten largest account for roughly 0.61% of the sample. The specimen was CD4+ T cells from peripheral blood mononuclear cells, collected after pregnancy. This clonotype was obtained from a female donor in good health, enrolled as a control in a pregnancy study. The rearranged segments are TRBV6-6 and TRBJ1-5; TRBD1 might be the D gene, on 5 matching bases. In nucleotides, the sequence is TGTGCCAGCAGTTACTCCCGAGGACAAACGGGCCAGCCCCAGCATTTT. This codes for CASSYSRGQTGQPQHF.